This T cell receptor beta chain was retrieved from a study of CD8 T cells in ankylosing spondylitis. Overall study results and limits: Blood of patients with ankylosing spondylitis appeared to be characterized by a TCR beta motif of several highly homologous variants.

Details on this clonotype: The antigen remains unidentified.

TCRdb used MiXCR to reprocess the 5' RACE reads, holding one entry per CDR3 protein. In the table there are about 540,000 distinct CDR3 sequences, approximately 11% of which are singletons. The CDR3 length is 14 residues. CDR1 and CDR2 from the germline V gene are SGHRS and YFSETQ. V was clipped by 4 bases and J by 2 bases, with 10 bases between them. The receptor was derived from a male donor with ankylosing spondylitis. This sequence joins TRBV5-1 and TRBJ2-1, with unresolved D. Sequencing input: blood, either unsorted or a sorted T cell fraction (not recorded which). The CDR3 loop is CASSPSPAYNEQFF. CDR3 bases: TGCGCCAGCAGCCCCTCGCCGGCCTACAATGAGCAGTTCTTC.